Listed here is a single T cell receptor (beta chain). The entry originates in a study of OX40 agonist ivuxolimab in advanced cancers. Method: immunoSEQ multiplex PCR; TCRdb's copy keeps in-frame clones and lacks some. The table shows tens of thousands of clones, with roughly four fifths occurring only once. The receptor comes from an adult with an advanced solid tumor such as melanoma, head and neck, liver or kidney cancer. Sequencing used CD4+ or CD8+ T cells sorted from blood, obtained in a trial of the OX40 agonist ivuxolimab.

The CDR3 loop is CASSPPTTLQETQYF. The CDR3 DNA reads as TGTGCCAGCTCACCCCCGACTACACTCCAAGAGACCCAGTACTTC. The rearrangement uses TRBV18 and TRBJ2-5; D might be TRBD2 (5 bases). V shed 3 bases and J shed 1 base, with 12 bases lying between them. The CDR3 consists of 15 residues. The germline V gene encodes CDR1 KGHSH and CDR2 LQKENI.